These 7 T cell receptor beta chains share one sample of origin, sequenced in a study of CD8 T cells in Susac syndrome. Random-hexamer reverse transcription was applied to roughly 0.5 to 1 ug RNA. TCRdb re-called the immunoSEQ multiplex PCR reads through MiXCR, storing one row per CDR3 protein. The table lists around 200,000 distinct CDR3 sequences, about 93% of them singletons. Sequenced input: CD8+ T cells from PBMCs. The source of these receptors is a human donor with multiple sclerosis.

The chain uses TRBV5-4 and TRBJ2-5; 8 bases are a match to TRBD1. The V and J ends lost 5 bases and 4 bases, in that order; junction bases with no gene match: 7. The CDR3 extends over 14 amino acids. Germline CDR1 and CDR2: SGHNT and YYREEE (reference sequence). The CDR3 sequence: CASRPDRGGETQYF. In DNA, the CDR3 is TGTGCCAGCAGGCCCGACAGGGGAGGAGAGACCCAGTACTTC.

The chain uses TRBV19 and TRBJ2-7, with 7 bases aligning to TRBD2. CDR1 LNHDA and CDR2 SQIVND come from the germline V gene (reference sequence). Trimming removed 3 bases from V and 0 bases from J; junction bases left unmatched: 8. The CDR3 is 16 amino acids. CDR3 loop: CASSIESSGSSYEQYF. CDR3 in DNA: TGTGCCAGTAGTATCGAGTCTAGCGGAAGCTCCTACGAGCAGTACTTC.

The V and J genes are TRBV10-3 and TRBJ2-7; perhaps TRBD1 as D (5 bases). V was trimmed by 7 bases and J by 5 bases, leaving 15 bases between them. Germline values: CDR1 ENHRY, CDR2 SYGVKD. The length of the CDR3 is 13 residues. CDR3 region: CAITADKADEQYF. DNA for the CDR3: TGTGCCATCACGGCGGACAAGGCCGACGAGCAGTACTTC.

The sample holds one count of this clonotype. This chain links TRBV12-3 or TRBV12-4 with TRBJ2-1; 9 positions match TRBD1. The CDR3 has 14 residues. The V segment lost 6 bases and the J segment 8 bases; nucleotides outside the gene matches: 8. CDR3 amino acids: CASRTGQGLDEQFF. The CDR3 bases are TGTGCCAGCAGAACGGGACAGGGTCTCGATGAGCAGTTCTTC.

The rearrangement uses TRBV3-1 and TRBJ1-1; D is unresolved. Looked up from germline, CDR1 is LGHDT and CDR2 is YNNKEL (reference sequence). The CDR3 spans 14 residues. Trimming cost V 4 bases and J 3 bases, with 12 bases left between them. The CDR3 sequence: CASSRSGPYTEAFF. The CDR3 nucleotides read TGTGCCAGCAGCCGTTCCGGGCCTTACACTGAAGCTTTCTTT. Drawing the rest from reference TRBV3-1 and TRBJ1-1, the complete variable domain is DTAVSQTPKYLVTQMGNDKSIKCEQNLGHDTMYWYKQDSKKFLKIMFSYNNKELIINETVPNRFSPKSPDKAHLNLHINSLELGDSAVYFCASSRSGPYTEAFFGQGTRLTVV.

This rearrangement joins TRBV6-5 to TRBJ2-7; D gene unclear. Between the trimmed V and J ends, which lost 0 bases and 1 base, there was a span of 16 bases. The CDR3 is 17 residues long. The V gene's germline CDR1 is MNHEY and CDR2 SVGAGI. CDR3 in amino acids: CASSYSRWVSRSYEQYF. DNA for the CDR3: TGTGCCAGCAGTTACTCGAGATGGGTTTCGAGGTCCTACGAGCAGTACTTC.

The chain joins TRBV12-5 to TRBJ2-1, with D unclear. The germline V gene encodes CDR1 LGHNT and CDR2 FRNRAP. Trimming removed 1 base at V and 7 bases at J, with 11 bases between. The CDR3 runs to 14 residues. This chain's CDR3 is CASGLDEGNNEQFF. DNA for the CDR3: TGTGCTAGTGGTTTGGACGAAGGCAATAATGAGCAGTTCTTC.